These 31 T cell receptor beta chains were sequenced from one sample in a study of cytotoxic CD8 clonotypes in ibrutinib-treated CLL. The method was immunoSEQ multiplex PCR; TCRdb's version includes in-frame clones alone and lacks a portion of them. The sample lists some 200,000 clones; 65% to 80% were seen once. The source was PBMCs, collected after 12 months of ibrutinib treatment. Every receptor here comes from a human donor with chronic lymphocytic leukemia.

The genes are TRBV6-5 and TRBJ1-1; no definite D call. This CDR3 comprises 16 residues. Germline-derived CDR1 and CDR2 are MNHEY and SVGAGI. V shed 0 bases and J shed 1 base, with 12 bases lying between them. Here the CDR3 DNA reads TGTGCCAGCAGTTACTCCTCCCTGTTAAGGAACACTGAAGCTTTCTTT. This encodes CASSYSSLLRNTEAFF.

The chain links TRBV28 to TRBJ2-5; tentatively, D is TRBD1 (6 bases). V lost 0 bases to trimming and J lost 5 bases, with 7 bases between them. CDR3 length: 13 residues. The germline CDR1 and CDR2 sequences are MDHEN and SYDVKM. CDR3 DNA sequence: TGTGCCAGCAGTTTATGGCAGGGGGAGACCCAGTACTTC. Amino acids: CASSLWQGETQYF.

The genes are TRBV27 and TRBJ1-6; 9 bases line up with TRBD1. This CDR3 has 14 residues. V was pared by 5 bases and J by 10 bases, with 6 bases of the junction left unmatched. Germline V gene data show CDR1 as MNHEY and CDR2 as SMNVEV (reference sequence). CDR3 protein: CASSPGQGVSPLHF. The CDR3 DNA reads as TGTGCCAGCAGTCCGGGACAGGGTGTCTCACCCCTCCACTTT.

This clone was seen once. The chain recombines TRBV9 with TRBJ1-1; D may be TRBD1 (5 bases). CDR1 is SGDLS and CDR2 is YYNGEE in the germline V gene. V lost 4 bases and J lost 6, with 10 bases in between. The length of the CDR3 is 12 residues. CDR3 sequence reads: CASSRQGAEAFF. The DNA for the CDR3 is TGTGCCAGCAGCCGGCAAGGGGCTGAAGCTTTCTTT.

This clone was recorded a few times. The genes are TRBV6-5 and TRBJ1-2; D uncertain. The length of the CDR3 is 15 residues. In germline, CDR1 is MNHEY, CDR2 SVGAGI. V gave up 6 bases and J gave up 4 bases, with 18 bases separating them. The CDR3 here is CASRPDPSGPYGYTF. CDR3 DNA: TGTGCCAGCAGACCGGACCCTTCCGGACCCTATGGCTACACCTTC.

This clone showed up just once. The J gene is TRBJ2-5, the V gene TRBV27; TRBD1 might be the D (6 bases). This CDR3 is 13 amino acids long. Germline values: CDR1 MNHEY, CDR2 SMNVEV (reference sequence). V gave up 6 bases and J gave up 5 bases, with 13 bases separating them. The CDR3 region has the DNA TGTGCCAGCAGCAACAGGGAAAGCGAGACCCAGTACTTC. Residues: CASSNRESETQYF.

CDR3 nucleotide sequence: TGTGCCAGCAGTTTAGTCCTAGGACGGACTGGAAACACCATATATTTT. Translation gives CASSLVLGRTGNTIYF. The chain combines TRBV6-5 with TRBJ1-3; D not certain. Germline V gene lookup returns CDR1 MNHEY and CDR2 SVGAGI. The V end was cut by 4 bases, the J end by 2 bases, with 15 bases between. The CDR3 has 16 residues.

The genes are TRBV7-9 and TRBJ1-4; TRBD1 matches 7 bases. Germline V gene data show CDR1 as SEHNR and CDR2 as FQNEAQ (reference sequence). V was clipped by 4 bases and J by 3 bases; unmatched bases: 8. The CDR3 loop spans 16 amino acids. The DNA for the CDR3 is TGTGCCAGCAGCTCCAGTGGGGGGACAGCTAATGAAAAACTGTTTTTT. Its protein product is CASSSSGGTANEKLFF. Looking up the rest from reference TRBV7-9 and TRBJ1-4 gives the full variable domain: DTGVSQNPRHKITKRGQNVTFRCDPISEHNRLYWYRQTLGQGPEFLTYFQNEAQLEKSRLLSDRFSAERPKGSFSTLEIQRTEQGDSAMYLCASSSSGGTANEKLFFGSGTQLSVL.

J is TRBJ2-1 and V is TRBV5-1; 8 bases align to TRBD2. Looked up from germline, CDR1 is SGHRS and CDR2 is YFSETQ. With V trimmed by 0 bases and J by 0 bases, 8 bases remained unmatched. The CDR3 is 18 amino acids. CDR3 bases: TGCGCCAGCAGCTTGGGTTTGCTAGCGGGTAGCTCCTACAATGAGCAGTTCTTC. Translating it yields CASSLGLLAGSSYNEQFF.

This clone was detected a few times. V and J are TRBV6-5 and TRBJ1-5; weak D call: TRBD1 (5 bases). The V gene's germline CDR1 is MNHEY and CDR2 SVGAGI. The length of the CDR3 is 14 residues. V shed 6 bases and J shed 3 bases, with 12 bases lying between them. CDR3 DNA sequence: TGTGCCAGCAGGGACGGGGGATTCAATCAGCCCCAGCATTTT. Translated: CASRDGGFNQPQHF.

The V gene is TRBV9, the J gene TRBJ1-1; D unresolved. The CDR3 has 14 amino acids. The germline gives CDR1 SGDLS, CDR2 YYNGEE. V was trimmed by 0 bases and J by 4 bases, leaving 10 bases between them. For the CDR3, the DNA is TGTGCCAGCAGCGTAGACTTTCGGTTCACTGAAGCTTTCTTT. Protein sequence: CASSVDFRFTEAFF.

This sequence joins TRBV28 and TRBJ1-2, with D hard to call. Germline assignment: CDR1 MDHEN and CDR2 SYDVKM. V shed 5 bases and J shed 4 bases, with 8 bases lying between them. The CDR3 covers 12 residues. The CDR3 bases are TGTGCCAGCAGTAGCTGGTCCTATGGCTACACCTTC. This encodes CASSSWSYGYTF.

The V gene is TRBV19, the J gene TRBJ1-3; D uncertain. CDR1 LNHDA and CDR2 SQIVND come from the germline V gene (reference sequence). The CDR3 runs to 11 residues. Trimming removed 5 bases at V and 3 bases at J, with 2 bases between. As DNA, the CDR3 is TGTGCCAGTAGTCTTGGAAACACCATATATTTT. Protein sequence: CASSLGNTIYF.

V gene TRBV25-1 combines with J gene TRBJ2-5; TRBD1 aligns across 10 bases. The V gene's germline CDR1 is MGHDK and CDR2 SYGVNS. The junction had 10 bases not matched to a gene; V was cut back by 4 bases and J by 5 bases. This CDR3 is 16 amino acids long. CDR3 in amino acids: CASSAGTGVTSETQYF. For the CDR3, the DNA is TGTGCCAGCAGTGCCGGGACAGGGGTTACATCGGAGACCCAGTACTTC.

The V gene is TRBV6-6, the J gene TRBJ2-2; 12 nucleotides line up with TRBD2. The CDR3 sequence is 15 residues long. Trimming cost V 5 bases and J 4 bases; bases outside gene matches: 2. The germline V gene has CDR1 MNHNY and CDR2 SVGAGI (reference sequence). The chain's CDR3 is CASSRLAGATGELFF. The CDR3 region has the DNA TGTGCCAGCAGTCGACTAGCGGGGGCCACCGGGGAGCTGTTTTTT.

CDR3 sequence: CASSRRMTDTQYF. Here the CDR3 DNA reads TGTGCCAGCAGCCGACGCATGACAGATACGCAGTATTTT. The V and J genes are TRBV7-3 and TRBJ2-3, with D uncertain. Germline V gene data show CDR1 as SGHTA and CDR2 as FQGTGA. Trimming stripped 5 bases from V and 3 bases from J, with 9 bases between. The CDR3 length is 13 residues. Together with reference TRBV7-3 and TRBJ2-3, the CDR3 gives the full variable domain: GAGVSQTPSNKVTEKGKYVELRCDPISGHTALYWYRQSLGQGPEFLIYFQGTGAADDSGLPNDRFFAVRPEGSVSTLKIQRTERGDSAVYLCASSRRMTDTQYFGPGTRLTVL.

This clone was seen more than once but under ten times. The V gene is TRBV28, the J gene TRBJ2-2; D gene ambiguous. Germline V gives CDR1 MDHEN, CDR2 SYDVKM. The CDR3 extends over 13 amino acids. V lost 3 bases and J lost 5, with 7 bases in between. The chain's CDR3 is CASSLLGTGELFF. CDR3 in DNA: TGTGCCAGCAGTTTGCTGGGAACCGGGGAGCTGTTTTTT.

The chain couples TRBV5-1 to TRBJ2-1, with 15 bases aligning to TRBD2. V was pared by 3 bases and J by 5 bases, with 6 bases of the junction left unmatched. Germline assignment: CDR1 SGHRS and CDR2 YFSETQ. CDR3 length equals 17 residues. Here the CDR3 reads CASSSGLAGGPNNEQFF. CDR3 DNA sequence: TGCGCCAGCAGCTCAGGACTAGCGGGAGGGCCTAACAATGAGCAGTTCTTC.

The chain has TRBV11-3 and TRBJ2-3; TRBD1 might be the D (6 bases). V was pared by 3 bases and J by 7 bases, with 14 bases between. The CDR3 length is 14 residues. Germline V CDR1 and CDR2: SGHNT, YENEEA. The CDR3 sequence is CASSLSGARNTQYF. CDR3 in DNA: TGTGCCAGCAGCTTGTCAGGGGCCAGAAATACGCAGTATTTT.

The rearrangement uses TRBV9 and TRBJ2-2, with D hard to call. Trimming left V 1 base short and J 5 bases short, with 6 bases between. CDR1 and CDR2 from the germline V gene are SGDLS and YYNGEE. The CDR3 has 13 residues. CDR3: CASSVLGTGELFF. CDR3 nucleotides: TGTGCCAGCAGCGTATTAGGAACCGGGGAGCTGTTTTTT.

The CDR3 region is CASSPRSGTEAFF. The CDR3 DNA reads as TGTGCCAGCAGCCCCAGATCCGGGACTGAAGCTTTCTTT. The chain has TRBV28 and TRBJ1-1; D uncertain. The CDR3 spans 13 residues. Deletions cut 6 bases from V and 5 bases from J, with 13 bases between. Germline assignment: CDR1 MDHEN and CDR2 SYDVKM.

The V call is TRBV11-2, the J call TRBJ2-7; TRBD1 aligns across 10 bases. Per the germline V gene, CDR1 is SGHAT and CDR2 is FQNNGV. The CDR3 length is 16 residues. V shed 2 bases, J shed 3 bases, and the junction held 7 bases outside the gene matches. CDR3 region: CASSLSMGDRGYEQYF. The CDR3 nucleotides read TGTGCCAGCAGCTTAAGTATGGGGGACAGGGGCTACGAGCAGTACTTC.

The chain recombines TRBV7-3 with TRBJ2-1; D may be TRBD1 (5 bases). The V end lost 5 bases, the J end lost 7 bases, and 24 bases lay between the germline ends. Germline lookup yields CDR1 SGHTA and CDR2 FQGTGA. The length of the CDR3 is 17 residues. The CDR3 spells CASSAQVTRSSRNEQFF. Written as DNA, the CDR3 is TGTGCCAGCAGCGCACAGGTTACCCGGTCCTCACGGAATGAGCAGTTCTTC.

This clone was picked up a small number of times. This sequence joins TRBV18 and TRBJ2-1; tentative D call: TRBD2 (5 bases). The CDR3 consists of 14 residues. CDR1 KGHSH and CDR2 LQKENI come from the germline V gene. V gave up 1 base and J gave up 2 bases, with 6 bases separating them. As DNA, the CDR3 is TGTGCCAGCTCACCACAGGGAGCCTACAATGAGCAGTTCTTC. As protein: CASSPQGAYNEQFF.

In this sample, this clone turned up once. The rearrangement joins TRBV7-2 to TRBJ2-2; 10 positions match TRBD1. Unmatched junction bases numbered 5, after V lost 6 bases and J lost 4 bases. Germline CDR1 SGHTA, CDR2 FQGNSA. This CDR3 region has 15 residues. The CDR3 DNA sequence: TGTGCCAGCAGGAGGGACAGGGGAGGCACCGGGGAGCTGTTTTTT. This gives the protein CASRRDRGGTGELFF. Full variable domain (missing parts from reference TRBV7-2 and TRBJ2-2): GAGVSQSPSNKVTEKGKDVELRCDPISGHTALYWYRQSLGQGLEFLIYFQGNSAPDKSGLPSDRFSAERTGGSVSTLTIQRTQQEDSAVYLCASRRDRGGTGELFFGEGSRLTVL.

The genes are TRBV12-5 and TRBJ1-5; D may be TRBD1 (6 bases). From germline, CDR1 is LGHNT and CDR2 FRNRAP. The CDR3 extends over 13 amino acids. V shed 5 bases and J shed 6 bases, with 11 bases lying between them. This CDR3 is CASGPEGGQPQHF. The CDR3 coding sequence is TGTGCTAGTGGTCCGGAAGGGGGTCAGCCCCAGCATTTT.

The chain carries TRBV27 and TRBJ1-4; perhaps TRBD1 as D (5 bases). CDR3 length equals 15 residues. Trimming pared 7 bases from V and 7 bases from J, leaving 19 bases between. Germline V gives CDR1 MNHEY, CDR2 SMNVEV (reference sequence). CDR3 DNA: TGTGCCAGCATCGACACAGGCTCAATAGGTGAAAAACTGTTTTTT. Translated: CASIDTGSIGEKLFF.

V usage is TRBV5-1 and J usage is TRBJ2-1; 10 bases agree with TRBD2. This CDR3 region has 12 residues. Germline V gene sequence: CDR1 SGHRS, CDR2 YFSETQ. Unmatched junction bases numbered 1, after V lost 4 bases and J lost 9 bases. The CDR3 sequence is CASSRLAGEQFF. CDR3 DNA: TGCGCCAGCAGCCGACTAGCGGGTGAGCAGTTCTTC.

This clone was picked up one time. The chain carries TRBV19 and TRBJ2-2, with TRBD1 matching 10 bases. The germline gives CDR1 LNHDA, CDR2 SQIVND (reference sequence). The CDR3 spans 16 residues. With 5 bases clipped from V and 4 bases from J, the junction kept 7 bases outside the gene matches. CDR3 in amino acids: CASSSSGTGVTGELFF. CDR3 DNA: TGTGCCAGTAGTTCCTCCGGGACAGGGGTCACCGGGGAGCTGTTTTTT. The entire variable domain, with the rest obtained from reference TRBV19 and TRBJ2-2, is as follows: DGGITQSPKYLFRKEGQNVTLSCEQNLNHDAMYWYRQDPGQGLRLIYYSQIVNDFQKGDIAEGYSVSREKKESFPLTVTSAQKNPTAFYLCASSSSGTGVTGELFFGEGSRLTVL.

V usage is TRBV5-1 and J usage is TRBJ2-5; no definite D call. V was shortened by 5 bases and J by 3 bases, with 14 bases between the two germline ends. The CDR3 extends over 14 amino acids. CDR1 is SGHRS and CDR2 is YFSETQ in the germline V gene. As DNA, the CDR3 is TGCGCCAGCAGAGAAGGCCCGACGGAAGAGACCCAGTACTTC. Translated: CASREGPTEETQYF.

The table lists this clone with a few counts. V is TRBV11-3 and J is TRBJ2-7, with TRBD2 matching over 7 bases. The CDR3 is 20 residues long. Germline V gene sequence: CDR1 SGHNT, CDR2 YENEEA. J was trimmed by 0 bases and V by 3 bases; bases with no gene match: 20. The CDR3: CASSLERGYAGRSSSYEQYF. The CDR3 DNA reads TGTGCCAGCAGCTTGGAGAGGGGCTACGCCGGGAGGTCGAGCTCCTACGAGCAGTACTTC. Full variable domain (missing parts from reference TRBV11-3 and TRBJ2-7): EAGVVQSPRYKIIEKKQPVAFWCNPISGHNTLYWYLQNLGQGPELLIRYENEEAVDDSQLPKDRFSAERLKGVDSTLKIQPAELGDSAVYLCASSLERGYAGRSSSYEQYFGPGTRLTVT.